This paragraph reports one T cell receptor (beta chain). What it recognizes is unknown. This sample is part of a study of cytomegalovirus exposure and HLA in healthy donors. General study points: Most subjects had HLA-A and HLA-B alleles reportedly predicted accurately by TCR beta sequences. In a later analysis, a genetic analysis reported fewer productive-TCR N-insertions in an Asian-associated ancestry cluster than the cohort average. Later analysis revealed greater clonal expansion in HLA-associated TCR beta chains than in equally common others. Sequencing artifact likely explains a cluster of highly shared sequence variants.

The PCR ran on 60 Vbeta and 13 Jbeta primers. Sequenced by immunoSEQ multiplex PCR; TCRdb stores in-frame clones only, minus some. The sample carries about 110,000 clones, roughly 70% recorded once. The receptor's source is a woman aged 40 to 50 in good health and CMV-seropositive. The material sequenced was PBMCs.

Here the CDR3 reads CASRPPGNQPQHF. CDR3 DNA sequence: TGTGCCAGTAGGCCCCCGGGGAATCAGCCCCAGCATTTT. This chain joins TRBV19 and TRBJ1-5; D gene unclear. CDR1 and CDR2 (germline): LNHDA, SQIVND (reference sequence). V was shortened by 6 bases and J by 4 bases, with 10 bases between the two germline ends. The CDR3 has 13 residues.